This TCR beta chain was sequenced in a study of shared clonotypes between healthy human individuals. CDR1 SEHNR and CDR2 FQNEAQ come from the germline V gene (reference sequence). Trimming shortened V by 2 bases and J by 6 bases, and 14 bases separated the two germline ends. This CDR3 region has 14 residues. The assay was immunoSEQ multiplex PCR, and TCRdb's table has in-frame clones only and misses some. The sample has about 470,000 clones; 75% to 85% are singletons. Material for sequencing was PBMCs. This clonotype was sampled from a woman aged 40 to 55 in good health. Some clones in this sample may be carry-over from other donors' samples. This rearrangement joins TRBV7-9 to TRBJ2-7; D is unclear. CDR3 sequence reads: CASSLTNLATEQYF. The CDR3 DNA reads TGTGCCAGCAGCTTAACCAATCTTGCAACCGAGCAGTACTTC.